The clone carrying this TCR beta chain was seen a few times. The antigen remains undetermined. This sample is drawn from a study of response to subunit inactivated influenza vaccine. TCRdb analysed the RT-PCR reads with MiXCR anew, one entry per CDR3 protein. Counted here are just under 250,000 distinct CDR3 sequences, more than 10% occurring once; the ten biggest clones make up about 8%. Notes on the study in general: The authors proposed limited new T cell recruitment per seasonal influenza vaccination.

The length of the CDR3 is 12 residues. V shed 5 bases and J 7 bases; nucleotides not matched to a gene: 1. CDR1 and CDR2 from the germline V gene are SGHNT and YENEEA. The sample was non-naive T cells sorted from PBMCs, taken 14 days before vaccination. This TCR derives from a man aged 50 to 60 who received an inactivated influenza vaccine. The rearrangement links TRBV11-3 to TRBJ2-1; 8 bases align to TRBD1. CDR3 region: CASSHRGNEQFF. CDR3 bases: TGTGCCAGCAGCCACAGGGGGAATGAGCAGTTCTTC.